A single sample gave rise to the 20 T cell receptor beta chains below, sequenced in a study of T cells in localized non-small cell lung cancer (dated by TCRdb to between 2020 and 2021). Preparation of the library involved the immunoSEQ multiplex PCR assay. TCRdb stores this immuneACCESS table with in-frame sequences only. Part of the clones is absent; in the studies checked, under half of the shortfall reflects unresolved V genes, and no reason is known for the rest. The table for this sample lists around 19,000 clones; roughly nine tenths of them were counted only once. The ten largest clones add up to 2.7% of the sample. The sample here was peripheral blood, taken before any cancer treatment. Every receptor here comes from a woman aged 40 to 75 with stage I lung adenocarcinoma.

The V and J genes are TRBV19 and TRBJ2-1, with 9 bases that match TRBD1. Germline V gene lookup returns CDR1 LNHDA and CDR2 SQIVND (reference sequence). V lost 3 bases and J lost 5; bases outside the gene matches: 8. The CDR3 consists of 16 residues. The CDR3 nucleotides read TGTGCCAGTAGTATGGCCGGGACAGGGAGGGACAATGAGCAGTTCTTC. Its protein product is CASSMAGTGRDNEQFF.

The rearrangement uses TRBV7-8 and TRBJ2-7; D is possibly TRBD2 (5 bases). This CDR3 has 15 residues. Trimming shortened V by 5 bases and J by 7 bases, and 21 bases separated the two germline ends. The germline CDR1 and CDR2 sequences are SGHVS and FQNEAQ. CDR3 loop: CASSALTTAPGEQYF. The CDR3 DNA reads as TGTGCCAGCAGCGCGTTGACGACGGCCCCGGGGGAGCAGTACTTC.

The chain is built from TRBV29-1 and TRBJ2-7; 10 bases align to TRBD1. Germline CDR1 is SQVTM and CDR2 is ANQGSEA. Trimming removed 4 bases from V and 3 bases from J; junction bases left unmatched: 6. This CDR3 is built from 14 residues. CDR3 nucleotide sequence: TGCAGCGTTGGGTGGGGACAGGGGATCTACGAGCAGTACTTC. It specifies CSVGWGQGIYEQYF.

This clone has just one count. This chain links TRBV19 with TRBJ2-2; D ambiguous. The CDR3 has 14 residues. In germline, CDR1 is LNHDA, CDR2 SQIVND (reference sequence). V was pared by 11 bases and J by 0 bases, with 13 bases between. This CDR3 reads CAGSLRPNTGELFF. CDR3 nucleotides: TGTGCCGGCTCCCTGCGGCCGAACACCGGGGAGCTGTTTTTT.

In its sample, this clone was seen once. The chain joins TRBV7-9 to TRBJ2-1; TRBD1 is a possible D gene (6 bases). There are 13 residues in the CDR3. V was pared by 1 base and J by 10 bases, with 11 bases between. Germline CDR1 is SEHNR and CDR2 is FQNEAQ (reference sequence). CDR3 sequence (DNA): TGTGCCAGCAGCTTAGTGGGGGACACGGAGCAGTTCTTC. Amino acids: CASSLVGDTEQFF.

The chain recombines TRBV7-2 with TRBJ2-5; 8 bases map to TRBD1. Losses at the gene ends were 0 bases for V and 4 bases for J; bases not matched to a gene: 7. This CDR3 region has 16 residues. Germline V gene sequence: CDR1 SGHTA, CDR2 FQGNSA. Here the CDR3 reads CASSLAPSRGRETQYF. The CDR3 bases are TGTGCCAGCAGCTTAGCCCCCTCCAGGGGGCGAGAGACCCAGTACTTC.

This chain connects TRBV7-9 to TRBJ2-3, with 9 nucleotides matching TRBD1. CDR3 length: 15 amino acids. J was trimmed by 5 bases and V by 6 bases; bases with no gene match: 9. Germline V CDR1 and CDR2: SEHNR, FQNEAQ (reference sequence). The chain's CDR3 is CASRARTGEGDTQYF. DNA of the CDR3: TGTGCCAGCAGGGCTCGGACAGGGGAGGGAGATACGCAGTATTTT.

This clone has just one count. The rearrangement uses TRBV12-5 and TRBJ1-3; D is ambiguous. The CDR3 covers 14 residues. Trimming removed 9 bases at V and 4 bases at J, with 16 bases between. Germline lookup yields CDR1 LGHNT and CDR2 FRNRAP. CDR3 bases: TGTGCTAGCCAGGCCTCGGGGTCCGGAAACACCATATATTTT. This gives the protein CASQASGSGNTIYF.

The chain links TRBV19 to TRBJ1-1; D gene unclear. Per germline, CDR1 LNHDA and CDR2 SQIVND (reference sequence). Between the trimmed V and J ends, which lost 6 bases and 1 base, there was a span of 12 bases. This CDR3 comprises 14 residues. The CDR3 sequence: CASRGIGGNTEAFF. CDR3 in DNA: TGTGCCAGTAGGGGAATTGGTGGGAACACTGAAGCTTTCTTT. The full variable domain, with the rest looked up from reference TRBV19 and TRBJ1-1, is DGGITQSPKYLFRKEGQNVTLSCEQNLNHDAMYWYRQDPGQGLRLIYYSQIVNDFQKGDIAEGYSVSREKKESFPLTVTSAQKNPTAFYLCASRGIGGNTEAFFGQGTRLTVV.

The J gene is TRBJ1-5, the V gene TRBV6-5, with D unclear. The CDR3 loop spans 14 amino acids. Per germline, CDR1 MNHEY and CDR2 SVGAGI. Trimming left V 0 bases short and J 7 bases short, with 10 bases between. The CDR3 loop is CASSYSIDLQPQHF. In DNA form, the CDR3 reads TGTGCCAGCAGTTACTCGATTGACCTGCAGCCCCAGCATTTT.

The chain links TRBV18 to TRBJ1-5, with D maybe TRBD1 (6 bases). CDR3 length: 16 amino acids. Germline V gives CDR1 KGHSH, CDR2 LQKENI. The V end was cut by 2 bases, the J end by 0 bases, with 11 bases between. The CDR3 DNA reads as TGTGCCAGCTCACCAGGGACACCCTATAGCAATCAGCCCCAGCATTTT. Its protein product is CASSPGTPYSNQPQHF.

CDR3 residues: CASSLGAVGGSDEQYF. CDR3 nucleotides: TGCGCCAGCAGCTTGGGGGCGGTTGGGGGGTCGGACGAGCAGTACTTC. The chain is built from TRBV5-1 and TRBJ2-7, with D perhaps matching TRBD2 (6 bases). The V gene lost 0 bases and the J gene lost 5 bases, with 18 bases spanning the gap. Germline-derived CDR1 and CDR2 are SGHRS and YFSETQ. This CDR3 is built from 16 residues.

J is TRBJ2-3 and V is TRBV13, with 11 bases identical to TRBD2. With V trimmed by 0 bases and J by 6 bases, 5 bases remained unmatched. The CDR3 totals 16 residues. Germline CDR1 PRHDT, CDR2 FYEKMQ (reference sequence). For the CDR3, the DNA is TGTGCCAGCAGCTTAGGACTAGCGGGAGTTTCTGATACGCAGTATTTT. Translating gives CASSLGLAGVSDTQYF.

The V gene is TRBV19, the J gene TRBJ2-3, with D perhaps assigned TRBD1 or TRBD2 (5 bases each). CDR3 size: 16 residues. Trimming cost V 3 bases and J 1 base, with 14 bases left between them. Germline loops: CDR1 LNHDA, CDR2 SQIVND (reference sequence). The CDR3 spells CASSIAAGSGTDTQYF. The CDR3 DNA reads TGTGCCAGTAGTATCGCCGCAGGGAGTGGCACAGATACGCAGTATTTT.

The chain combines TRBV29-1 with TRBJ1-1, with D possibly TRBD1 on 5 matching bases. Germline V CDR1 and CDR2: SQVTM, ANQGSEA. The V end lost 6 bases, the J end lost 4 bases, and 15 bases lay between the germline ends. The CDR3 sequence is 13 residues long. The CDR3 bases are TGCAGCGTGAGGCCCAGGGAGGGCACTGAAGCTTTCTTT. Its translation: CSVRPREGTEAFF.

This clone appeared a single time. V and J are TRBV7-9 and TRBJ2-1; TRBD2 might be the D (7 bases). V was trimmed by 1 base and J by 10 bases, leaving 14 bases between them. CDR1 is SEHNR, CDR2 FQNEAQ, per germline (reference sequence). The CDR3 loop spans 14 amino acids. CDR3 sequence (DNA): TGTGCCAGCAGCTTAGGAGGGGGGGCCCCAGAGCAGTTCTTC. This translates into CASSLGGGAPEQFF.

The chain recombines TRBV7-8 with TRBJ2-1; no firm D call. V lost 5 bases to trimming and J lost 8 bases, with 10 bases between them. The CDR3 is 12 amino acids. The germline CDR1 and CDR2 sequences are SGHVS and FQNEAQ. DNA of the CDR3: TGTGCCAGCAGCCTCCTGGGCTATGAGCAGTTCTTC. Encoded protein: CASSLLGYEQFF.

The chain carries TRBV11-3 and TRBJ1-3; 8 bases match TRBD1. The CDR3 contains 16 residues. The germline V gene encodes CDR1 SGHNT and CDR2 YENEEA. The junction had 8 bases not matched to a gene; V was cut back by 5 bases and J by 2 bases. The CDR3 nucleotides are TGTGCCAGCAGCCCTCGTGGACAGGGCGCTGGAAACACCATATATTTT. Translating it yields CASSPRGQGAGNTIYF.

The chain is built from TRBV11-2 and TRBJ2-3; D remains ambiguous. The CDR3 runs 13 residues. Trimming shortened V by 0 bases and J by 8 bases, and 9 bases separated the two germline ends. Germline V gives CDR1 SGHAT, CDR2 FQNNGV. DNA for the CDR3: TGTGCCAGCAGCTTAGATCAAATGGGTACGCAGTATTTT. Translating it yields CASSLDQMGTQYF.

The CDR3 is CASSELSGGRTDTQYF. CDR3 nucleotide sequence: TGTGCCAGTAGCGAATTAAGCGGGGGGCGCACAGATACGCAGTATTTT. This chain links TRBV19 with TRBJ2-3, with 9 positions matching TRBD2. CDR3 size: 16 residues. J lost 1 base, V lost 6 bases, and 8 bases had no gene match. Germline lookup yields CDR1 LNHDA and CDR2 SQIVND (reference sequence).